This TCR beta chain appears in the sequencing data of a study of cytomegalovirus exposure and HLA in healthy donors. Overall study findings and caveats: Most sequenced TCRs were rare (though some public TCRs occurred in many donors).

Comment on this clone: The target antigen is unknown.

Amplification used 60 Vbeta primers and 13 Jbeta primers. Sequencing used immunoSEQ multiplex PCR; TCRdb keeps in-frame clones, though not all of them. The repertoire includes roughly 190,000 clones, about 77% of them detected once, and roughly 3% sits in the top ten. The CDR3 extends over 15 amino acids. CDR1 and CDR2 (germline): SEHNR, FQNEAQ (reference sequence). V trimming: 2 bases; J trimming: 6 bases; junction bases outside the gene matches: 8. Material: PBMCs. The chain carries TRBV7-9 and TRBJ1-1; 8 bases are shared with TRBD1. This receptor was taken from a female donor in good health and CMV-seronegative. Written as DNA, the CDR3 is TGTGCCAGCAGCTTAATTTTGCAGGGGGCCCCTGAAGCTTTCTTT. This gives the protein CASSLILQGAPEAFF.